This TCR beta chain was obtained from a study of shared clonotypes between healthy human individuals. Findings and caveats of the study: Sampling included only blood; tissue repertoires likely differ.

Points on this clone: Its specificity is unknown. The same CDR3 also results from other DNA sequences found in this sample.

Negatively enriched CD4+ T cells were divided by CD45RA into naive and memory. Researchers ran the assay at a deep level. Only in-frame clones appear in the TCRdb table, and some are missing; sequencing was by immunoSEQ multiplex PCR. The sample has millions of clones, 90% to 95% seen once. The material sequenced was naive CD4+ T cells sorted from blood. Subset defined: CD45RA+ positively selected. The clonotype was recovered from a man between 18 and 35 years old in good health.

CDR3 in DNA: TGCGCCAGCAGCTTAGTAGATACGCAGTATTTT. Protein: CASSLVDTQYF. The gene calls are TRBV5-1 and TRBJ2-3; D is unresolved. V lost 2 bases to trimming and J lost 5 bases, with 3 bases between them. Germline assignment: CDR1 SGHRS and CDR2 YFSETQ. The length of the CDR3 is 11 residues.